Each of the 21 T cell receptor beta chains below was sequenced from the same sample in a study of shared clonotypes between healthy human individuals (dated by TCRdb to the early 2020s). Preparation of the library involved the immunoSEQ multiplex PCR assay. Imported from immuneACCESS, the table was reduced by TCRdb to in-frame sequences with V and J called. These copies leave out some clones; in studies compared against another copy, an unresolved V gene accounts for under half, and the cause of the remainder is not known. Within this sample are 2 million to 2.5 million clones, with 92% of them counted one time only. The ten largest account for more than 0.35% of the sample. The sequenced material came from naive CD4+ T cells from PBMCs. Taken with the paper, the label for cell subset or site translates to: CD45RA+ positively selected. These receptors all come from a man in his late teens or twenties in good health. Some clones in this sample may be carry-over from other donors' samples.

This clone was counted a single time. The chain is built from TRBV5-6 and TRBJ2-1, with TRBD2 identical over 10 bases. V gave up 0 bases and J gave up 1 base; unmatched junction bases: 7. This CDR3 has 18 residues. CDR1 and CDR2 from the germline V gene are SGHDT and YYEEEE. This chain's CDR3 is CASSLEASGSGSYNEQFF. CDR3 DNA: TGTGCCAGCAGCTTGGAGGCTAGCGGGAGTGGTTCCTACAATGAGCAGTTCTTC. The full variable domain, with the rest looked up from reference TRBV5-6 and TRBJ2-1, is DAGVTQSPTHLIKTRGQQVTLRCSPKSGHDTVSWYQQALGQGPQFIFQYYEEEERQRGNFPDRFSGHQFPNYSSELNVNALLLGDSALYLCASSLEASGSGSYNEQFFGPGTRLTVL.

The J gene is TRBJ1-1, the V gene TRBV7-8; TRBD1 might be the D (6 bases). The CDR3 totals 15 residues. V dropped 5 bases and J dropped 3 bases, with 16 bases sitting between them. CDR1 and CDR2 (germline): SGHVS, FQNEAQ. CDR3 in DNA: TGTGCCAGCAGCCCGGGGGGCGGGGGTTACACTGAAGCTTTCTTT. The encoded protein is CASSPGGGGYTEAFF. Supplemented by reference TRBV7-8 and TRBJ1-1, the full variable domain reads GAGVSQSPRYKVAKRGQDVALRCDPISGHVSLFWYQQALGQGPEFLTYFQNEAQLDKSGLPSDRFFAERPEGSVSTLKIQRTQQEDSAVYLCASSPGGGGYTEAFFGQGTRLTVV.

V is TRBV5-4 and J is TRBJ2-1; 8 bases map to TRBD2. This CDR3 region has 16 residues. J lost 2 bases, V lost 1 base, and 5 bases had no gene match. Germline V gene lookup returns CDR1 SGHNT and CDR2 YYREEE (reference sequence). The CDR3 coding sequence is TGTGCCAGCAGCTTGCTGACGGGAGGGACCTACAATGAGCAGTTCTTC. This sequence encodes CASSLLTGGTYNEQFF. The entire variable domain, with the rest obtained from reference TRBV5-4 and TRBJ2-1, is as follows: ETGVTQSPTHLIKTRGQQVTLRCSSQSGHNTVSWYQQALGQGPQFIFQYYREEENGRGNFPPRFSGLQFPNYSSELNVNALELDDSALYLCASSLLTGGTYNEQFFGPGTRLTVL.

The chain couples TRBV2 to TRBJ1-2, with D maybe TRBD1 (5 bases). The CDR3 spans 16 residues. CDR1 is SNHLY, CDR2 FYNNEI, per germline. The V gene lost 0 bases and the J gene lost 2 bases, with 13 bases spanning the gap. The CDR3 nucleotides are TGTGCCAGCAGTGAAGCCCGGGACGGGAGAAACTATGGCTACACCTTC. As protein: CASSEARDGRNYGYTF.

The chain joins TRBV5-1 to TRBJ2-5; D may be TRBD2 (6 bases). The CDR3 covers 14 residues. Germline assignment: CDR1 SGHRS and CDR2 YFSETQ. Trimming removed 5 bases at V and 5 bases at J, with 16 bases between. This CDR3 reads CASRKLADLETQYF. The CDR3 bases are TGCGCCAGCAGGAAGTTAGCGGATTTGGAGACCCAGTACTTC.

Notes on this clone: The same CDR3 arises from other DNA sequences in this sample as well. The V gene is TRBV11-3, the J gene TRBJ2-3, with 9 nucleotides matching TRBD2. The germline V gene has CDR1 SGHNT and CDR2 YENEEA. This CDR3 region has 14 residues. Trimming took 6 bases from V and 3 from J; bases not matched to a gene: 4. The CDR3 bases are TGTGCCAGCAGTCGTCTAGCGGGGACAGATACGCAGTATTTT. Its translation: CASSRLAGTDTQYF.

The J gene is TRBJ2-7, the V gene TRBV5-4; 8 positions match TRBD2. The CDR3 extends over 15 amino acids. Germline CDR1 SGHNT, CDR2 YYREEE (reference sequence). The V segment lost 3 bases and the J segment 2 bases; nucleotides outside the gene matches: 7. The CDR3 coding sequence is TGTGCCAGCAGCTCCCCGCGGGAGGACCCCTACGAGCAGTACTTC. Amino acids: CASSSPREDPYEQYF.

The CDR3 is CASSLVVAAETQYF. DNA of the CDR3: TGCGCCAGCAGCTTGGTTGTAGCGGCAGAGACCCAGTACTTC. The chain employs TRBV5-1 and TRBJ2-5; a possible D gene is TRBD2 (6 bases). Germline CDR1 SGHRS, CDR2 YFSETQ. The CDR3 runs 14 residues. V was trimmed by 0 bases and J by 4 bases, leaving 10 bases between them.

The chain combines TRBV15 with TRBJ2-6; 7 nucleotides match TRBD1. Germline V gene sequence: CDR1 LNHNV, CDR2 YYDKDF (reference sequence). The CDR3 runs 18 residues. The junction had 10 bases not matched to a gene; V was cut back by 3 bases and J by 2 bases. The CDR3 protein is CATSRTTGYRTGANVLTF. The CDR3 DNA sequence: TGTGCCACCAGCAGGACGACAGGGTATCGGACTGGGGCCAACGTCCTGACTTTC. The full variable domain, rest sourced from reference TRBV15 and TRBJ2-6, is DAMVIQNPRYQVTQFGKPVTLSCSQTLNHNVMYWYQQKSSQAPKLLFHYYDKDFNNEADTPDNFQSRRPNTSFCFLDIRSPGLGDTAMYLCATSRTTGYRTGANVLTFGAGSRLTVL.

The chain links TRBV28 to TRBJ1-2; 10 bases fit TRBD1. The CDR3 runs to 20 residues. J gave up 1 base and V 2 bases, and 16 bases lay outside the gene matches. Looked up from germline, CDR1 is MDHEN and CDR2 is SYDVKM. CDR3 nucleotide sequence: TGTGCCAGCAGTTTAGGTTCATTCTTCGGGACAGGGGTGGGTAACTATGGCTACACCTTC. The encoded protein is CASSLGSFFGTGVGNYGYTF.

This rearrangement joins TRBV7-3 to TRBJ2-3; 8 bases line up with TRBD2. The CDR3 loop spans 16 amino acids. After removal of 5 bases from V and 4 bases from J, the junction contained 11 bases not matched to a gene. Germline V gene sequence: CDR1 SGHTA, CDR2 FQGTGA. For the CDR3, the DNA is TGTGCCAGCAGCCCCCGAGGGGGGACTAGTTCAGATACGCAGTATTTT. Protein product: CASSPRGGTSSDTQYF. Variable domain in full (rest from reference TRBV7-3 and TRBJ2-3): GAGVSQTPSNKVTEKGKYVELRCDPISGHTALYWYRQSLGQGPEFLIYFQGTGAADDSGLPNDRFFAVRPEGSVSTLKIQRTERGDSAVYLCASSPRGGTSSDTQYFGPGTRLTVL.

The genes are TRBV5-8 and TRBJ2-5; D gene unclear. The CDR3 sequence is 14 residues long. From germline, CDR1 is SGHTS and CDR2 YDEGEE. V shed 1 base and J shed 5 bases, with 12 bases lying between them. The CDR3 loop is CASSLSLLRETQYF. Here the CDR3 DNA reads TGTGCCAGCAGCTTGAGTTTGCTTCGGGAGACCCAGTACTTC.

V and J are TRBV5-8 and TRBJ1-4; D may be TRBD1 (6 bases). V gave up 1 base and J gave up 8 bases, with 18 bases separating them. Germline V gene lookup returns CDR1 SGHTS and CDR2 YDEGEE. The CDR3 spans 16 residues. The CDR3 coding sequence is TGTGCCAGCAGCTTGTTTTTTGGGCAGGGGAGAGAAAAACTGTTTTTT. It translates to CASSLFFGQGREKLFF.

This rearrangement joins TRBV5-1 to TRBJ2-7, with D possibly TRBD2 on 5 matching bases. The germline V gene has CDR1 SGHRS and CDR2 YFSETQ. V was cut by 4 bases and J by 3 bases, with 20 bases left in between. CDR3 length: 16 residues. CDR3 nucleotides: TGCGCCAGCAGCCTCTCCGGACTCCAAAACGGCTACGAGCAGTACTTC. The encoded protein is CASSLSGLQNGYEQYF.

The V call is TRBV2, the J call TRBJ2-2, with 7 bases lining up with TRBD1. With V trimmed by 4 bases and J by 2 bases, 4 bases remained unmatched. Germline V gene data show CDR1 as SNHLY and CDR2 as FYNNEI. CDR3 size: 15 residues. CDR3 sequence (DNA): TGTGCCAGCAGTGGCAAAGGGGGCAACACCGGGGAGCTGTTTTTT. Protein sequence: CASSGKGGNTGELFF.

The chain uses TRBV9 and TRBJ2-5, with D unclear. Germline V gene lookup returns CDR1 SGDLS and CDR2 YYNGEE. This CDR3 region has 15 residues. V was cut by 0 bases and J by 2 bases, with 11 bases left in between. The CDR3 DNA sequence: TGTGCCAGCAGCGTAGGTCGGCCTTTACAAGAGACCCAGTACTTC. Translation gives CASSVGRPLQETQYF. The whole variable domain, filled in from reference TRBV9 and TRBJ2-5, reads DSGVTQTPKHLITATGQRVTLRCSPRSGDLSVYWYQQSLDQGLQFLIQYYNGEERAKGNILERFSAQQFPDLHSELNLSSLELGDSALYFCASSVGRPLQETQYFGPGTRLLVL.

The chain recombines TRBV19 with TRBJ2-4; the D gene is possibly TRBD2 (6 bases). The CDR3 has 14 amino acids. Trimming pared 10 bases from V and 3 bases from J, leaving 16 bases between. Germline CDR1 and CDR2: LNHDA and SQIVND (reference sequence). In DNA, the CDR3 is TGTGCCACGCGAAGCCGGGGAGGCAAAAACATTCAGTACTTC. Encoded protein: CATRSRGGKNIQYF.

This clone was picked up one time. The rearrangement joins TRBV4-3 to TRBJ2-4; 9 positions agree with TRBD2. Per the germline V gene, CDR1 is LGHNA and CDR2 is YSLEER. The CDR3 spans 17 residues. Trimming removed 1 base from V and 6 bases from J; junction bases left unmatched: 10. The chain's CDR3 is CASSQVTRGRAANIQYF. Written as DNA, the CDR3 is TGCGCCAGCAGCCAAGTAACTCGCGGGAGGGCCGCAAACATTCAGTACTTC.

This clone appeared once. The chain employs TRBV6-1 and TRBJ2-7; D ambiguous. The CDR3 runs 16 residues. The V end was cut by 2 bases, the J end by 0 bases, with 14 bases between. From germline, CDR1 is MNHNS and CDR2 SASEGT. For the CDR3, the DNA is TGTGCCAGCAGTGAAAGGGCAGGCTTTAACTCCTACGAGCAGTACTTC. Protein sequence: CASSERAGFNSYEQYF.

The V call is TRBV5-1, the J call TRBJ1-1, with 7 bases lining up with TRBD1. The CDR3 consists of 15 residues. V gave up 3 bases and J gave up 1 base; unmatched junction bases: 6. Germline CDR1 and CDR2: SGHRS and YFSETQ. CDR3 nucleotides: TGCGCCAGCAGCTCGCTACAGGGGAGGAACACTGAAGCTTTCTTT. Translated: CASSSLQGRNTEAFF.

The CDR3 bases are TGTGCCAGCAGACCCCTAAGGGGGCCCGAAGAGACCCAGTACTTC. Protein product: CASRPLRGPEETQYF. The J gene is TRBJ2-5, the V gene TRBV6-1; TRBD1 matches 7 bases. CDR1 and CDR2 from the germline V gene are MNHNS and SASEGT. V was clipped by 6 bases and J by 3 bases; unmatched bases: 10. The CDR3 is made up of 15 amino acids.